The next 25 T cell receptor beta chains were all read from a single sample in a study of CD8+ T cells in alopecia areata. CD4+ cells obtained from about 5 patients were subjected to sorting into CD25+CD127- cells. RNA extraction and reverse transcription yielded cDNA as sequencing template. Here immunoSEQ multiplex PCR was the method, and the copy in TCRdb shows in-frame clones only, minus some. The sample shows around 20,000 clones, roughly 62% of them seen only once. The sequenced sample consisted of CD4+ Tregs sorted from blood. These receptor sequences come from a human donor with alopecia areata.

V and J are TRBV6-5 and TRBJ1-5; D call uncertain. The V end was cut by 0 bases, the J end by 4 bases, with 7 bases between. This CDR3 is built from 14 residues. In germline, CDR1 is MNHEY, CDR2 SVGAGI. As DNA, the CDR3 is TGTGCCAGCAGTTACTCGAAAGTGAATCAGCCCCAGCATTTT. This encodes CASSYSKVNQPQHF.

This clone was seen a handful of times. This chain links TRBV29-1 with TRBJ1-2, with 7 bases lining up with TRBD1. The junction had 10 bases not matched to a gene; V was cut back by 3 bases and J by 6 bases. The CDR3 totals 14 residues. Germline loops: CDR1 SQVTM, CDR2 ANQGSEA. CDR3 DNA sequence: TGCAGCGTTGAGAAGGGGACAGTTGGTGATGGCTACACCTTC. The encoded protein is CSVEKGTVGDGYTF.

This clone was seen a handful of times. The CDR3 coding sequence is TGTGCCAGTAGCATCAGGGAGGGCGGTGAGCAGTTCTTC. Translation gives CASSIREGGEQFF. The chain is built from TRBV19 and TRBJ2-1; the match to TRBD2 covers 7 bases. This CDR3 contains 13 residues. The ends lost 6 bases at V and 9 bases at J; junction bases unmatched: 8. Germline lookup yields CDR1 LNHDA and CDR2 SQIVND (reference sequence).

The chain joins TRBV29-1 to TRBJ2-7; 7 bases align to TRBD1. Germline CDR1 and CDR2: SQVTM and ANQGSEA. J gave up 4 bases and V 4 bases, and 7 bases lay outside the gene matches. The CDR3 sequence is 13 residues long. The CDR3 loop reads CSVGTGDVYEQYF. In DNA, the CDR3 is TGCAGCGTTGGAACAGGGGATGTGTACGAGCAGTACTTC.

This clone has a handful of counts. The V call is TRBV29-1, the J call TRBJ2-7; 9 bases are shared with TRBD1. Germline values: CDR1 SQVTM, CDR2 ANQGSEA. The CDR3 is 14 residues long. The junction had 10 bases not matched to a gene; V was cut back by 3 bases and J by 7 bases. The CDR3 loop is CSVEPGQGLGEQYF. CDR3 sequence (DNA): TGCAGCGTTGAGCCGGGACAGGGTCTGGGGGAGCAGTACTTC.

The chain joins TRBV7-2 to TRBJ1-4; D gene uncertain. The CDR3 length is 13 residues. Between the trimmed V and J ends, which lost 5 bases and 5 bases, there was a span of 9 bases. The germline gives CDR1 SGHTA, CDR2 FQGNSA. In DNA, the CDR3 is TGTGCCAGCAGCCGGGGAGGGAATGAAAAACTGTTTTTT. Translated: CASSRGGNEKLFF.

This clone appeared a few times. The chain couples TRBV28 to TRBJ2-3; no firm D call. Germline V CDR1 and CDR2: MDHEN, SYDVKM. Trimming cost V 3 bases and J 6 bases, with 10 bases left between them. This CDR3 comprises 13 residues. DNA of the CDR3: TGTGCCAGCAGTTTCCGAGTGGCCGATACGCAGTATTTT. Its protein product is CASSFRVADTQYF.

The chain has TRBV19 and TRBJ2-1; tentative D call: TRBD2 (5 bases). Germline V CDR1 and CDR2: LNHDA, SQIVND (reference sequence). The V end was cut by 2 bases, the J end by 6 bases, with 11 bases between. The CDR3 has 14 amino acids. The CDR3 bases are TGTGCCAGTAGTATAAGAGGGAGCTTCAATGAGCAGTTCTTC. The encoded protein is CASSIRGSFNEQFF.

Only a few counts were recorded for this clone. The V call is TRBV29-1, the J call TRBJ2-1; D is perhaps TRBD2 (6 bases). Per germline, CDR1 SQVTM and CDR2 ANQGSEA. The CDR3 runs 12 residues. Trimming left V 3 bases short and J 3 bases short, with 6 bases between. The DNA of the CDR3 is TGCAGCGTTGAGCGGGGCTACAATGAGCAGTTCTTC. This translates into CSVERGYNEQFF.

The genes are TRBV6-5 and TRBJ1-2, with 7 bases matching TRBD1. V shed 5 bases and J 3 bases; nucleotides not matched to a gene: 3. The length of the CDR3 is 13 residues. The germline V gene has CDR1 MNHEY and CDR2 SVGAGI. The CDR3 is CASSTGTDYGYTF. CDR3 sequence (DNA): TGTGCCAGCAGTACTGGGACAGACTATGGCTACACCTTC.

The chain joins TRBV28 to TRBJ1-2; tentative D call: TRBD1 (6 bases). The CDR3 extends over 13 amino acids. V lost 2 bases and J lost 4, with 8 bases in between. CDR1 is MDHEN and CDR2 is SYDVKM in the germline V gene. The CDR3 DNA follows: TGTGCCAGCAGTTTAGGACAGTTCTATGGCTACACCTTC. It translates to CASSLGQFYGYTF.

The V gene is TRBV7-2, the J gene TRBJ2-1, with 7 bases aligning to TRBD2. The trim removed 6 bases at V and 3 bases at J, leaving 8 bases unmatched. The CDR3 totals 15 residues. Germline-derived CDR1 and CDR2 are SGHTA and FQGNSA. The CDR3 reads CASSPSGALYNEQFF. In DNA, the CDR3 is TGTGCCAGCAGTCCCAGCGGGGCTCTCTACAATGAGCAGTTCTTC.

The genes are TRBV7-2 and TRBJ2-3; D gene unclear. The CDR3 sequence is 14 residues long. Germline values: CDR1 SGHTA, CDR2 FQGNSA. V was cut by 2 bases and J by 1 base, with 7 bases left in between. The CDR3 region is CASSLHSRTDTQYF. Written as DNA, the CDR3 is TGTGCCAGCAGCTTACACAGCCGCACAGATACGCAGTATTTT.

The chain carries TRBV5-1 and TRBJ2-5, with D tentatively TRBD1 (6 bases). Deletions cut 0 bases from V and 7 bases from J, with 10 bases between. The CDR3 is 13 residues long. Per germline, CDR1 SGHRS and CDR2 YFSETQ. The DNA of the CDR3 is TGCGCCAGCAGCTTGGCTGAAGGGGGGACCCAGTACTTC. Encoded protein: CASSLAEGGTQYF.

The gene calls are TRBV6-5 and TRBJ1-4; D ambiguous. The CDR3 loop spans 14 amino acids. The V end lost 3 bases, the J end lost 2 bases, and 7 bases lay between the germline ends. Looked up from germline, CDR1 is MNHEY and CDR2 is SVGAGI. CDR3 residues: CASSYRRTNEKLFF. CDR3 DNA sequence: TGTGCCAGCAGTTATAGACGCACTAATGAAAAACTGTTTTTT.

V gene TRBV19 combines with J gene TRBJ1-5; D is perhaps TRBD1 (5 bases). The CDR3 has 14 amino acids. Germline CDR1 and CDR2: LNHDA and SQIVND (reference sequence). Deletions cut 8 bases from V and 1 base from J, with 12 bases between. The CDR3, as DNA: TGTGCCAGTCGGAGGTCAGGGAGCAATCAGCCCCAGCATTTT. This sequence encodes CASRRSGSNQPQHF.

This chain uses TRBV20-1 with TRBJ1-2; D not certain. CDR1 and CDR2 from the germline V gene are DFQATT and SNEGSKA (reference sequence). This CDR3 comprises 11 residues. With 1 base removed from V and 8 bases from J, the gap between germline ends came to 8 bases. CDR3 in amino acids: CSARAPKGYTF. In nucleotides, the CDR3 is TGCAGTGCTAGAGCCCCTAAAGGCTACACCTTC.

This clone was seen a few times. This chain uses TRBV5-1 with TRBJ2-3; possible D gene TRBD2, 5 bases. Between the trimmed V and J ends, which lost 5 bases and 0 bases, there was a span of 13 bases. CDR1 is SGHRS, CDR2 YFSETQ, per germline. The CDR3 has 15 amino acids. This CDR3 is CASRTLGSSTDTQYF. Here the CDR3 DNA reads TGCGCCAGCAGGACCCTAGGGAGTAGCACAGATACGCAGTATTTT.

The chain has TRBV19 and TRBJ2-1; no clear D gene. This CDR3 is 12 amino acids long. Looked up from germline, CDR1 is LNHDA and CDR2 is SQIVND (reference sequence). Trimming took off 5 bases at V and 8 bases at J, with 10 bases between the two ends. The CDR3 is CASSRSGHEQFF. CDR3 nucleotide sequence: TGTGCCAGTAGTCGTTCGGGCCATGAGCAGTTCTTC.

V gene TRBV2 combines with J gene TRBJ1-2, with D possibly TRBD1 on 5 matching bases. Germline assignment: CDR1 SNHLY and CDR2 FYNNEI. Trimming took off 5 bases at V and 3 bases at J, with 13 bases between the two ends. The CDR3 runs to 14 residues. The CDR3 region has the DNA TGTGCCAGCAGTCCCCGACAGTGGGACTATGGCTACACCTTC. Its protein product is CASSPRQWDYGYTF.

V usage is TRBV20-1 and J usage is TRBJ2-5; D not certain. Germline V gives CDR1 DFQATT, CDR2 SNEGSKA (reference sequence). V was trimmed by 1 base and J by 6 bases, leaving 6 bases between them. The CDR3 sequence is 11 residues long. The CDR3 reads CSARGVQTQYF. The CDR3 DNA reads TGCAGTGCTAGAGGGGTACAGACCCAGTACTTC.

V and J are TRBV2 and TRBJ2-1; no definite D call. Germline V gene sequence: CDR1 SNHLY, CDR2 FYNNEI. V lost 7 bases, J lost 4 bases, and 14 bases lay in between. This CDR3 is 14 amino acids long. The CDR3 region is CASTLPRRYNEQFF. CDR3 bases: TGTGCCAGCACCCTGCCTAGGAGATACAATGAGCAGTTCTTC.

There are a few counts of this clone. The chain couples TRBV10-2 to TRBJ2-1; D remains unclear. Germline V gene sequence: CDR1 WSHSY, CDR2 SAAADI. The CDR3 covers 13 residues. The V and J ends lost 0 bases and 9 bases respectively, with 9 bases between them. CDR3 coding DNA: TGCGCCAGCAGTGAGTCAAGGGAAGGTGAGCAGTTCTTC. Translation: CASSESREGEQFF.

CDR3 sequence: CASNQLAGSTDTQYF. The CDR3 DNA reads as TGTGCCAGCAACCAGCTAGCGGGGTCCACAGATACGCAGTATTTT. The gene calls are TRBV2 and TRBJ2-3; TRBD2 aligns across 9 bases. The CDR3 has 15 amino acids. The V segment lost 7 bases and the J segment 2 bases; nucleotides outside the gene matches: 7. Germline CDR1 is SNHLY and CDR2 is FYNNEI.

The CDR3 sequence is CASSYSRWDSGYTIYF. The CDR3 DNA follows: TGTGCCAGCAGTTACTCGAGATGGGACAGCGGATACACCATATATTTT. The chain recombines TRBV6-6 with TRBJ1-3; TRBD1 matches at 7 bases. Looked up from germline, CDR1 is MNHNY and CDR2 is SVGAGI (reference sequence). The V gene end was trimmed by 0 bases and the J gene end by 8 bases; junction bases not matched to a gene: 10. This CDR3 comprises 16 residues.